The clone carrying this T cell receptor beta chain was found once. This specimen comes from a study of cytomegalovirus exposure and HLA in healthy donors. Study-level background: An early release of data contained around 80 million unique TCRs, which came from HLA-typed donors.

CDR3 length: 13 residues. Germline V gene sequence: CDR1 MNHEY, CDR2 SMNVEV (reference sequence). The ends were cut back, 3 bases at V and 5 bases at J, with 10 bases in the middle. Amplification used 60 Vbeta primers and 13 Jbeta primers. Sequenced by immunoSEQ multiplex PCR; TCRdb stores in-frame clones only, minus some. The sample consists of roughly 120,000 clones, roughly three quarters of them appearing once. This receptor was identified in a man younger than 35 in good health and CMV-seronegative. Sequenced input: PBMCs. The chain joins TRBV27 to TRBJ2-5; D is unclear. The CDR3 bases are TGTGCCAGCAGTTTTCTGGAGCAGGAGACCCAGTACTTC. Encoded protein: CASSFLEQETQYF.